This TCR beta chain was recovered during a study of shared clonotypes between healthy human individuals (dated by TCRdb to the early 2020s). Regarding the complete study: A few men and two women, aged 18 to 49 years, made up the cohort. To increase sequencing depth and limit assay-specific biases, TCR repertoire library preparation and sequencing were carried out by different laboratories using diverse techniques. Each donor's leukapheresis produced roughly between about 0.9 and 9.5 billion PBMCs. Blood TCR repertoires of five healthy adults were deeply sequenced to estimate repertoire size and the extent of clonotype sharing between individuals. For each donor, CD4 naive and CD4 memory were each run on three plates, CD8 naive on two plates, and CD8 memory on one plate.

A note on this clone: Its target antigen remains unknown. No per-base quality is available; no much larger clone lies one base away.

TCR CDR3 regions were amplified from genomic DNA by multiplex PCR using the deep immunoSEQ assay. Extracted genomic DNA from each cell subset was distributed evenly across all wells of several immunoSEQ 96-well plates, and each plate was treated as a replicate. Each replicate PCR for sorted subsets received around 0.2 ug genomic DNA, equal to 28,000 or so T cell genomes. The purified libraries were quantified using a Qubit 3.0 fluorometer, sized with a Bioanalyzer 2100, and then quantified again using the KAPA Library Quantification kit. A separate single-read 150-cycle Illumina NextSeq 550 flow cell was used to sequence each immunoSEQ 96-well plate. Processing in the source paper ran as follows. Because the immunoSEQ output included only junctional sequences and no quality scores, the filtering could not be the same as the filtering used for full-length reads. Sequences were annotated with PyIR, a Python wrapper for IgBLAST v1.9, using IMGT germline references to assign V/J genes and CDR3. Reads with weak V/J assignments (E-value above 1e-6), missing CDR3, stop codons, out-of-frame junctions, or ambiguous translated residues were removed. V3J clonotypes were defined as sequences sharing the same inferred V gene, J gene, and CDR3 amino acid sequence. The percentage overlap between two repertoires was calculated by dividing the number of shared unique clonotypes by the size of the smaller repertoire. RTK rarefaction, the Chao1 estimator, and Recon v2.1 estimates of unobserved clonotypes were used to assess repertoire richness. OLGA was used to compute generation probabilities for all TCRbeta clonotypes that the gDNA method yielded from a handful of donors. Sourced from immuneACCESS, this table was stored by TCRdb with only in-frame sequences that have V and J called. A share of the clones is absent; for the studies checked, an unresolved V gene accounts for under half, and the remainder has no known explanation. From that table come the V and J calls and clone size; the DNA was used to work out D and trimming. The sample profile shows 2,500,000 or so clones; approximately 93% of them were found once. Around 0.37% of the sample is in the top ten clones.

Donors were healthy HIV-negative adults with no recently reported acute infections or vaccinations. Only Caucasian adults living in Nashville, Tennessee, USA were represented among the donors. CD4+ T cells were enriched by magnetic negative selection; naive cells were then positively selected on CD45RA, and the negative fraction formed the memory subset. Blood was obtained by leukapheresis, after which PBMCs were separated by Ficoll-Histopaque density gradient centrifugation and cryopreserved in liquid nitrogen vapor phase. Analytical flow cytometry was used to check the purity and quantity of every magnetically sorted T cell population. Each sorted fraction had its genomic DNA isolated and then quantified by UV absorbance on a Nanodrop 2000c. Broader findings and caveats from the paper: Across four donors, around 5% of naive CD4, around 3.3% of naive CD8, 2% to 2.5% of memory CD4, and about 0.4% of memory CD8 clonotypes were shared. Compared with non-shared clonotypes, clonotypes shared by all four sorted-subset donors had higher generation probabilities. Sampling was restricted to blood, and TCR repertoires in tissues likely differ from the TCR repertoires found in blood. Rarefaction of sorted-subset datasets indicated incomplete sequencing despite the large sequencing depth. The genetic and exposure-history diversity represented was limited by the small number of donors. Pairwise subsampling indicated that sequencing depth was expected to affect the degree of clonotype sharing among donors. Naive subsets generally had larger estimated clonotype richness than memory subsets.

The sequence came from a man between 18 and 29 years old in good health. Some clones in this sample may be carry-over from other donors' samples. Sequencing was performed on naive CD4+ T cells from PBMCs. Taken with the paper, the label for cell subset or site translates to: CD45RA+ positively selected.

The CDR3 region has the sequence CASSLIRRGETGELFF. The base sequence is TGTGCCAGCAGCCTAATCAGGAGGGGGGAAACCGGGGAGCTGTTTTTT. In this chain, TRBV11-1 is recombined with TRBJ2-2, with the D call perhaps TRBD1 or TRBD2, as 6 bases match in each case. In the germline V gene (reference sequence), CDR1 corresponds to SGHAT and CDR2 to FQDESV. The trim is 5 bases for V and 5 bases for J, with a gap of 18 bases between the germline ends. The CDR3 sequence holds 16 residues, the cysteine and phenylalanine included. Of the read, only the CDR3 DNA is kept; its 48 bases are in frame from base 1.